The 4 T cell receptor beta chains below come from one sample, sequenced in a study of shared clonotypes between healthy human individuals. The naive CD8 subset, CD45RO-negative cells positively selected for CCR7, excluded terminally differentiated effector memory CD45RA+ cells. Assay: immunoSEQ multiplex PCR; the TCRdb copy retains only in-frame clones and omits some. In the table there are over 800,000 clones, roughly 92% of which are singletons. Sequenced sample: naive CD8+ T cells sorted from blood. These receptors were collected from a man aged 25-45 years in good health.

Concerning this clone: Other DNA sequences from this sample encode an identical CDR3 as well. This sequence joins TRBV7-9 and TRBJ2-5; the D gene is possibly TRBD1 (6 bases). Germline V gives CDR1 SEHNR, CDR2 FQNEAQ (reference sequence). This CDR3 contains 13 residues. Trimming took off 3 bases at V and 4 bases at J, with 9 bases between the two ends. The CDR3 nucleotides read TGTGCCAGCAGCTTGGGGGCGGGAGAGACCCAGTACTTC. Translation: CASSLGAGETQYF.

About this clone itself: The same CDR3 arises from other DNA sequences in this sample as well. CDR3 loop: CSVGGTGELFF. In DNA form, the CDR3 reads TGCAGCGTCGGGGGAACCGGGGAGCTGTTTTTT. This rearrangement joins TRBV29-1 to TRBJ2-2; the D gene is possibly TRBD2 (6 bases). The germline CDR1 and CDR2 sequences are SQVTM and ANQGSEA. CDR3 length: 11 residues. Trimming removed 6 bases at V and 5 bases at J, with 7 bases between.

A word on this clone: The sample has other DNA sequences that encode this CDR3 too. In DNA form, the CDR3 reads TGTGCCAGCAGCCCGCCGGGAGGGAATGAGCAGTTCTTC. Translation gives CASSPPGGNEQFF. The chain employs TRBV11-2 and TRBJ2-1; TRBD2 matches 8 bases. CDR1 is SGHAT and CDR2 is FQNNGV in the germline V gene. This CDR3 is 13 amino acids long. V was clipped by 5 bases and J by 7 bases; unmatched bases: 4.

The chain is built from TRBV9 and TRBJ2-3, with 10 bases identical to TRBD2. The CDR3 runs to 18 residues. J was trimmed by 5 bases and V by 7 bases; bases with no gene match: 19. CDR1 and CDR2 (germline): SGDLS, YYNGEE. CDR3: CASSNPSGRALLEDTQYF. The CDR3 nucleotides are TGTGCCAGCTCTAACCCCAGCGGGAGGGCCCTCTTGGAAGATACGCAGTATTTT.